These 22 T cell receptor beta chains originate from one sample sequenced in a study of read filtering for tumor transcriptome and immune sequencing. The library was built from around 0.4 ug RNA with molecular barcoded adaptors for alpha/delta and beta/gamma chains. TCRdb re-called the reads with MiXCR, one entry per CDR3 protein. The sample carries around 130,000 distinct CDR3 sequences, roughly 13% recorded once. Sample: a population of CD138-negative cells sorted from bone marrow. The receptors stem from a donor over 35 with multiple myeloma.

This clonotype was found many times. The chain carries TRBV19 and TRBJ1-2; D remains unclear. From germline, CDR1 is LNHDA and CDR2 SQIVND (reference sequence). Trimming removed 7 bases at V and 4 bases at J, with 16 bases between. The CDR3 has 14 amino acids. In DNA, the CDR3 is TGTGCCAGTAAATGGGAGAGGTCTATCTATGGCTACACCTTC. Translating it yields CASKWERSIYGYTF.

The sample holds a few counts of this clonotype. This clone may be a read error of a much larger clone one base away. The CDR3 does not close with the conserved phenylalanine or tryptophan, likely indicating a read error. The genes are TRBV12-3 or TRBV12-4 and TRBJ1-1; TRBD1 aligns across 10 bases. The CDR3 extends over 15 amino acids. V gave up 6 bases and J gave up 10 bases; unmatched junction bases: 14. CDR3 sequence: CASSTTAGTGAGAFL. In nucleotides, the CDR3 is TGTGCCAGCAGCACTACTGCCGGGACAGGGGCCGGAGCTTTCCTT.

The chain is built from TRBV6-1 and TRBJ2-1; D gene ambiguous. The V and J ends lost 1 base and 4 bases respectively, with 5 bases between them. This CDR3 has 13 amino acids. Germline values: CDR1 MNHNS, CDR2 SASEGT. As DNA, the CDR3 is TGTGCCAGCAGTGAAGGCGGATACAATGAGCAGTTCTTC. It translates to CASSEGGYNEQFF.

This clonotype appeared many times. This rearrangement joins TRBV2 to TRBJ1-6, with D uncertain. Germline loops: CDR1 SNHLY, CDR2 FYNNEI. V lost 5 bases to trimming and J lost 7 bases, with 12 bases between them. CDR3 size: 14 residues. Written as DNA, the CDR3 is TGTGCCAGCAGTTTCCGGGTGGCAAATTCACCCCTCCACTTT. Translated: CASSFRVANSPLHF.

The rearrangement uses TRBV11-2 and TRBJ1-3; D possibly corresponds to TRBD1 (5 bases). The V end lost 0 bases, the J end lost 4 bases, and 10 bases lay between the germline ends. CDR1 SGHAT and CDR2 FQNNGV come from the germline V gene. This CDR3 contains 15 residues. Written as DNA, the CDR3 is TGTGCCAGCAGCTTAGACGGGGGTGCGGGAAACACCATATATTTT. Its protein product is CASSLDGGAGNTIYF.

This clonotype was picked up many times. The rearrangement links TRBV6-6 to TRBJ1-5; the D is unclear. The CDR3 sequence is 17 residues long. Trimming pared 0 bases from V and 3 bases from J, leaving 15 bases between. Germline V CDR1 and CDR2: MNHNY, SVGAGI (reference sequence). This chain's CDR3 is CASSYSLAGFDNQPQHF. The CDR3 bases are TGTGCCAGCAGTTACTCCCTTGCAGGTTTTGACAATCAGCCCCAGCATTTT.

This clonotype has at least ten counts. The chain couples TRBV6-1 to TRBJ2-4; possibly TRBD2 for D (5 bases). V was cut by 2 bases and J by 12 bases, with 23 bases left in between. The CDR3 is 16 amino acids. CDR1 and CDR2 (germline): MNHNS, SASEGT. CDR3 loop: CASSEPRGTFPARQYF. The CDR3 coding sequence is TGTGCCAGCAGTGAACCCCGGGGTACTTTCCCGGCCCGTCAGTACTTC.

This clonotype was picked up many times. V is TRBV3-1 and J is TRBJ2-1; D gene ambiguous. The germline V gene encodes CDR1 LGHDT and CDR2 YNNKEL (reference sequence). The V end was cut by 1 base, the J end by 8 bases, with 6 bases between. This CDR3 comprises 12 residues. The chain's CDR3 is CASSQVLDEQFF. In nucleotides, the CDR3 is TGTGCCAGCAGCCAAGTGCTGGATGAGCAGTTCTTC.

CDR3 amino acids: CASSSGGGRNTGELFF. CDR3 in DNA: TGTGCCAGCAGCTCGGGCGGTGGGAGGAACACCGGGGAGCTGTTTTTT. The genes are TRBV5-4 and TRBJ2-2; D is possibly TRBD2 (5 bases). There are 16 residues in the CDR3. Germline CDR1 SGHNT, CDR2 YYREEE (reference sequence). V was shortened by 3 bases and J by 1 base, with 13 bases between the two germline ends. Full variable domain (outside the CDR3, taken from reference TRBV5-4 and TRBJ2-2): ETGVTQSPTHLIKTRGQQVTLRCSSQSGHNTVSWYQQALGQGPQFIFQYYREEENGRGNFPPRFSGLQFPNYSSELNVNALELDDSALYLCASSSGGGRNTGELFFGEGSRLTVL.

In its sample, this clonotype was seen a few times. A far larger clone lies a single base away; this is likely a read error. The chain has TRBV7-8 and TRBJ1-1; 8 nucleotides match TRBD1. CDR3 length equals 18 residues. Germline loops: CDR1 SGHVS, CDR2 FQNEAQ. DNA of the CDR3: TGTGCCAGCAGCTTAGCAGGCAGGGGGCGAGTCCAGAACACTGAAGCTTCCTTT. This translates into CASSLAGRGRVQNTEASF.

The chain combines TRBV6-6 with TRBJ2-2, with 7 bases fitting TRBD2. Germline lookup yields CDR1 MNHNY and CDR2 SVGAGI (reference sequence). V trimming: 5 bases; J trimming: 0 bases; junction bases outside the gene matches: 12. The CDR3 consists of 18 residues. The CDR3, as DNA: TGTGCCAGCAGTCCCGAGTCTAGCGGAGCCTCGAACACCGGGGAGCTGTTTTTT. This encodes CASSPESSGASNTGELFF.

This clonotype was observed many times. V gene TRBV5-6 combines with J gene TRBJ2-1, with D perhaps TRBD2 (5 bases). Germline V gene data show CDR1 as SGHDT and CDR2 as YYEEEE. This CDR3 spans 16 amino acids. Trimming pared 2 bases from V and 2 bases from J, leaving 14 bases between. The CDR3 protein is CASSLSKSGTYNEQFF. Here the CDR3 DNA reads TGTGCCAGCAGCTTAAGCAAGTCCGGGACCTACAATGAGCAGTTCTTC.

This clonotype showed up just a few times. One base away lies a much larger clone, so this may be a sequencing read error. The V and J genes are TRBV6-2 or TRBV6-3 and TRBJ2-1; no definite D call. From germline, CDR1 is MNHEY and CDR2 SVGEGT. V was trimmed by 5 bases and J by 2 bases, leaving 7 bases between them. The length of the CDR3 is 13 residues. The DNA of the CDR3 is TGTGCCAGCAGTACCGGGCCCTACAATGAGCAGTTCTTC. This gives the protein CASSTGPYNEQFF.

There are many counts of this clonotype. V and J are TRBV30 and TRBJ1-1; TRBD1 might be the D (5 bases). The CDR3 covers 13 residues. Germline CDR1 GTSNPN, CDR2 SVGIG (reference sequence). V was shortened by 4 bases and J by 6 bases, with 15 bases between the two germline ends. The CDR3 region is CAWKRTLAPEAFF. CDR3 DNA: TGTGCCTGGAAAAGGACACTGGCACCTGAAGCTTTCTTT.

At least ten counts were recorded for this clonotype. This chain links TRBV29-1 with TRBJ2-2, with D tentatively TRBD2 (5 bases). The V and J ends lost 6 bases and 0 bases respectively, with 14 bases between them. Per the germline V gene, CDR1 is SQVTM and CDR2 is ANQGSEA. The CDR3 loop spans 15 amino acids. The CDR3 loop reads CSVKRTGTNTGELFF. The CDR3 DNA sequence: TGCAGCGTAAAACGGACCGGGACGAACACCGGGGAGCTGTTTTTT.

This clonotype showed up many times. CDR3 DNA: TGCGCCAGCAGCCAAGAGGTGATCAGCCCAATCACAGATACGCAGTATTTT. Translating it yields CASSQEVISPITDTQYF. The chain couples TRBV4-1 to TRBJ2-3; D unclear. Germline values: CDR1 MGHRA, CDR2 YSYEKL. With 0 bases removed from V and 2 bases from J, the gap between germline ends came to 15 bases. CDR3 length equals 17 residues.

At least ten counts were recorded for this clonotype. This chain joins TRBV6-2 or TRBV6-3 and TRBJ2-1, with D possibly called TRBD1 or TRBD2 (6 bases each). Looked up from germline, CDR1 is MNHEY and CDR2 is SVGEGT. The CDR3 runs to 15 residues. V was shortened by 2 bases and J by 5 bases, with 13 bases between the two germline ends. The CDR3 region is CASSYGGGTHNEQFF. DNA of the CDR3: TGTGCCAGCAGTTACGGGGGCGGGACCCACAATGAGCAGTTCTTC.

Comments on this clonotype: The CDR3 end shows no conserved phenylalanine or tryptophan, and so a read error is likely. The chain couples TRBV27 to TRBJ1-2; a weak D match, TRBD1 (5 bases). Trimming stripped 8 bases from V and 5 bases from J, with 15 bases between. The CDR3 has 13 amino acids. The germline CDR1 and CDR2 sequences are MNHEY and SMNVEV (reference sequence). The CDR3 bases are TGTGCCAGCGGGAGGGGCGGGAATTATGGCTACACCCTC. It encodes CASGRGGNYGYTL.

This chain links TRBV11-2 with TRBJ2-7; the D call may be TRBD1 or TRBD2 (5 bases each). Per germline, CDR1 SGHAT and CDR2 FQNNGV. The CDR3 contains 15 residues. V was shortened by 7 bases and J by 3 bases, with 19 bases between the two germline ends. The CDR3 nucleotides read TGTGCCAGCACTATAGGGACCATTTCTGGCTACGAGCAGTACTTC. Translation gives CASTIGTISGYEQYF.

J is TRBJ2-4 and V is TRBV29-1, with 10 bases fitting TRBD1. V shed 0 bases and J 9 bases; nucleotides not matched to a gene: 5. The CDR3 runs 14 residues. Looked up from germline, CDR1 is SQVTM and CDR2 is ANQGSEA. The CDR3 is CSVEDPGQGVIQYF. CDR3 DNA sequence: TGCAGCGTTGAAGATCCAGGACAGGGGGTCATTCAGTACTTC.

Ten or more counts support this clonotype. The chain has TRBV12-3 or TRBV12-4 and TRBJ1-5, with D perhaps TRBD1 (6 bases). V lost 5 bases and J lost 6, with 11 bases in between. The CDR3 is 13 residues long. The CDR3 spells CASSITGSQPQHF. In nucleotides, the CDR3 is TGTGCCAGCAGTATAACAGGGAGTCAGCCCCAGCATTTT.

This clonotype came up a few times. The junction differs from germline at one of its ends, possibly a read error. The chain is built from TRBV6-6 and TRBJ1-5, with D uncertain. This CDR3 is built from 17 residues. From germline, CDR1 is MNHNY and CDR2 SVGAGI (reference sequence). CDR3 loop: CAGSPFINLGDNQPQHF. The CDR3 DNA follows: TGTGCCGGCAGTCCCTTTATTAACTTGGGCGACAATCAGCCCCAGCATTTT.